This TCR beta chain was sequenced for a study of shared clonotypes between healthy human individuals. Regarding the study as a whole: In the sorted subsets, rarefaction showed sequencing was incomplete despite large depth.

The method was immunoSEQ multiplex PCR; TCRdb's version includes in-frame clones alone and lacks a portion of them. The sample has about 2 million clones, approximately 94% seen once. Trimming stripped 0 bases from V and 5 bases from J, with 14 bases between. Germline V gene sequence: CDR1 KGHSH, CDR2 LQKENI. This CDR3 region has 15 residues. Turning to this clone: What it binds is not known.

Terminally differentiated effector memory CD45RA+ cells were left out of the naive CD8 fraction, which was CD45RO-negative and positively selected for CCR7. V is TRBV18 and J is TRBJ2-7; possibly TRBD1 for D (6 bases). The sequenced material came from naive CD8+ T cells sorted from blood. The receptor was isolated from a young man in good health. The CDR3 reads CASSPPQQGANEQYF. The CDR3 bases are TGTGCCAGCTCACCACCCCAACAGGGAGCGAACGAGCAGTACTTC.